The 25 T cell receptor beta chains below were found in one sample sequenced in a study of identifying expanded T cells in peripheral blood. The method was immunoSEQ multiplex PCR; TCRdb's version includes in-frame clones alone and lacks a portion of them. This sample carries about 58,000 clones, approximately 82% of them seen once, and the ten largest clones take approximately 19%. Sequencing used blood. The receptors were gathered from a person aged 18 to 75 in good health.

The gene calls are TRBV19 and TRBJ1-3; D uncertain. This CDR3 is 14 amino acids long. The V and J ends lost 5 bases and 4 bases respectively, with 12 bases between them. Germline V CDR1 and CDR2: LNHDA, SQIVND (reference sequence). The CDR3 loop is CASSLQTQGNTIYF. In DNA, the CDR3 is TGTGCCAGTAGTCTCCAGACACAGGGAAACACCATATATTTT.

V usage is TRBV11-3 and J usage is TRBJ1-1; D gene uncertain. The CDR3 covers 12 residues. V was pared by 3 bases and J by 5 bases, with 7 bases between. Per germline, CDR1 SGHNT and CDR2 YENEEA. CDR3 nucleotides: TGTGCCAGCAGCTTCGGTGGGACTGAAGCTTTCTTT. It yields the protein CASSFGGTEAFF.

This rearrangement joins TRBV7-2 to TRBJ2-5; 7 nucleotides line up with TRBD2. Germline trimming cut 2 bases from V and 3 bases from J; bases unmatched to any gene: 6. In germline, CDR1 is SGHTA, CDR2 FQGNSA. The CDR3 contains 15 residues. The CDR3 DNA reads TGTGCCAGCAGCTTAACCGGGACTACAAAAGAGACCCAGTACTTC. Translated: CASSLTGTTKETQYF.

This rearrangement joins TRBV7-9 to TRBJ2-1; 9 nucleotides match TRBD1. The V and J ends lost 5 bases and 15 bases, in that order; junction bases with no gene match: 8. CDR3 length: 12 amino acids. Germline loops: CDR1 SEHNR, CDR2 FQNEAQ (reference sequence). The CDR3 DNA reads as TGTGCCAGCAGCACAGGGGGCGGTAGCCGGTTCTTC. It specifies CASSTGGGSRFF.

The chain carries TRBV27 and TRBJ1-1; TRBD1 is a possible D gene (5 bases). Germline V gives CDR1 MNHEY, CDR2 SMNVEV (reference sequence). Trimming stripped 5 bases from V and 7 bases from J, with 14 bases between. This CDR3 is 13 amino acids long. The CDR3 DNA reads as TGTGCCAGCAGTCAAGGGACCTGGGGTGAAGCTTTCTTT. This translates into CASSQGTWGEAFF.

The genes are TRBV11-2 and TRBJ2-2; TRBD2 is a possible D gene (5 bases). The V gene lost 3 bases and the J gene lost 2 bases, with 13 bases spanning the gap. The CDR3 contains 16 residues. The V gene's germline CDR1 is SGHAT and CDR2 FQNNGV. Here the CDR3 DNA reads TGTGCCAGCAGCTTTGAGGGTGGTGGCAACACCGGGGAGCTGTTTTTT. Translation gives CASSFEGGGNTGELFF.

This clone has just a few counts. The chain carries TRBV5-1 and TRBJ1-6; D remains ambiguous. This CDR3 is 14 amino acids long. Trimming left V 2 bases short and J 7 bases short, with 10 bases between. The germline V gene encodes CDR1 SGHRS and CDR2 YFSETQ. The CDR3 reads CASSFRDSNSPLHF. CDR3 DNA: TGCGCCAGCAGCTTCCGGGATTCAAATTCACCCCTCCACTTT.

V and J are TRBV14 and TRBJ2-7; D is unresolved. In germline, CDR1 is SGHDN, CDR2 FVKESK. V lost 4 bases to trimming and J lost 0 bases, with 7 bases between them. CDR3 size: 13 residues. The DNA of the CDR3 is TGTGCCAGCAGCCCGCAGCCCTCCTACGAGCAGTACTTC. Amino acids: CASSPQPSYEQYF.

V gene TRBV11-3 combines with J gene TRBJ2-7; 8 nucleotides align to TRBD2. In germline, CDR1 is SGHNT, CDR2 YENEEA. After removal of 3 bases from V and 6 bases from J, the junction contained 7 bases not matched to a gene. The length of the CDR3 is 14 residues. The chain's CDR3 is CASSFPGGPSEQYF. The DNA of the CDR3 is TGTGCCAGCAGCTTCCCGGGAGGGCCCAGCGAGCAGTACTTC.

The V and J genes are TRBV7-8 and TRBJ1-1; the D is unclear. The CDR3 has 13 amino acids. Trimming shortened V by 5 bases and J by 1 base, and 8 bases separated the two germline ends. Germline V gene data show CDR1 as SGHVS and CDR2 as FQNEAQ. The CDR3 sequence: CASSPFKNTEAFF. The CDR3 DNA reads as TGTGCCAGCAGCCCCTTCAAGAACACTGAAGCTTTCTTT. The full variable domain, its missing parts supplied by reference TRBV7-8 and TRBJ1-1, is GAGVSQSPRYKVAKRGQDVALRCDPISGHVSLFWYQQALGQGPEFLTYFQNEAQLDKSGLPSDRFFAERPEGSVSTLKIQRTQQEDSAVYLCASSPFKNTEAFFGQGTRLTVV.

The rearrangement uses TRBV11-2 and TRBJ1-1, with 7 nucleotides matching TRBD1. The CDR3 is 13 residues long. The V and J ends lost 1 base and 5 bases, in that order; junction bases with no gene match: 1. CDR1 and CDR2 (germline): SGHAT, FQNNGV. The CDR3 DNA reads as TGTGCCAGCAGCTTAGTCAGGGGGACTGAAGCTTTCTTT. It specifies CASSLVRGTEAFF.

The CDR3 DNA reads TGTGCCAGCAGTGAAGCCTGGGGAGGGTCAAGGTACTTC. Its translation: CASSEAWGGSRYF. The chain is built from TRBV6-1 and TRBJ2-7; 7 positions agree with TRBD2. CDR1 is MNHNS and CDR2 is SASEGT in the germline V gene. The CDR3 extends over 13 amino acids. V was pared by 0 bases and J by 12 bases, with 8 bases of the junction left unmatched.

This clone has a handful of counts. The chain couples TRBV7-3 to TRBJ2-2, with D unclear. Germline V gives CDR1 SGHTA, CDR2 FQGTGA. The V and J ends lost 0 bases and 7 bases respectively, with 0 bases between them. The length of the CDR3 is 11 residues. This CDR3 is CASSLTGELFF. CDR3 coding DNA: TGTGCCAGCAGCTTAACCGGGGAGCTGTTTTTT.

The chain links TRBV25-1 to TRBJ1-2, with D unclear. CDR1 and CDR2 (germline): MGHDK, SYGVNS. V lost 2 bases and J 7 bases, leaving 17 bases between the germline ends. The CDR3 is 15 residues long. CDR3 sequence (DNA): TGTGCCAGCAGTGAAAGAATGGGGTTTGGAAGTGGCTACACCTTC. Translating it yields CASSERMGFGSGYTF.

V gene TRBV7-9 combines with J gene TRBJ1-6, with D possibly TRBD1 on 5 matching bases. The length of the CDR3 is 15 residues. With 3 bases removed from V and 12 bases from J, the gap between germline ends came to 18 bases. Germline values: CDR1 SEHNR, CDR2 FQNEAQ (reference sequence). The CDR3 loop is CASSFTGVGVGPLHF. CDR3 coding DNA: TGTGCCAGCAGCTTCACCGGCGTGGGGGTAGGACCCCTCCACTTT.

The V and J genes are TRBV23-1 and TRBJ1-1; D is ambiguous. TRBV23-1 is reported as an ORF; its role is uncertain. The CDR3 contains 13 residues. V gave up 2 bases and J gave up 6 bases, with 10 bases separating them. CDR3 residues: CASSQPTRAEAFF. The CDR3 bases are TGCGCCAGCAGTCAACCCACCCGGGCTGAAGCTTTCTTT.

The rearrangement uses TRBV7-8 and TRBJ2-1; D tentatively fits TRBD1 or TRBD2 (5 bases each). V lost 0 bases and J 7 bases, leaving 16 bases between the germline ends. The CDR3 loop spans 16 amino acids. Looked up from germline, CDR1 is SGHVS and CDR2 is FQNEAQ. CDR3 region: CASSLASISGLNEQFF. The CDR3 DNA is TGTGCCAGCAGCTTAGCGTCTATTTCGGGGCTGAATGAGCAGTTCTTC.

The genes are TRBV7-2 and TRBJ1-3; a weak D match, TRBD1 (6 bases). With 1 base removed from V and 5 bases from J, the gap between germline ends came to 9 bases. The CDR3 spans 14 residues. Germline V CDR1 and CDR2: SGHTA, FQGNSA. CDR3 in DNA: TGTGCCAGCAGCTTAGGGGGGGCGCGAAACACCATATATTTT. Translating gives CASSLGGARNTIYF.

The V call is TRBV6-1, the J call TRBJ2-7; TRBD2 matches at 10 bases. The CDR3 is 15 amino acids. J lost 3 bases, V lost 4 bases, and 6 bases had no gene match. The germline CDR1 and CDR2 sequences are MNHNS and SASEGT. CDR3 loop: CASSGGLAELYEQYF. In DNA, the CDR3 is TGTGCCAGCAGTGGTGGACTAGCGGAGCTCTACGAGCAGTACTTC.

This chain uses TRBV7-2 with TRBJ2-5, with TRBD2 as a possible D gene (5 bases). The ends were cut back, 5 bases at V and 4 bases at J, with 14 bases in the middle. Germline loops: CDR1 SGHTA, CDR2 FQGNSA. This CDR3 is 14 amino acids long. The DNA of the CDR3 is TGTGCCAGCAGCGTTGGACTGACTTTAGAGACCCAGTACTTC. It encodes CASSVGLTLETQYF.

This clone has just a few counts. This chain uses TRBV19 with TRBJ1-6; tentative D call: TRBD1 (6 bases). This CDR3 comprises 15 residues. V lost 2 bases and J lost 5, with 10 bases in between. The germline CDR1 and CDR2 sequences are LNHDA and SQIVND (reference sequence). The CDR3 reads CASSIQGRDNSPLHF. The CDR3 region has the DNA TGTGCCAGTAGTATACAGGGGAGGGATAATTCACCCCTCCACTTT. The variable domain in full, with the rest retrieved from reference TRBV19 and TRBJ1-6, is DGGITQSPKYLFRKEGQNVTLSCEQNLNHDAMYWYRQDPGQGLRLIYYSQIVNDFQKGDIAEGYSVSREKKESFPLTVTSAQKNPTAFYLCASSIQGRDNSPLHFGNGTRLTVT.

The J gene is TRBJ1-4, the V gene TRBV2, with unresolved D. Trimming took 2 bases from V and 7 from J, leaving 2 bases between them. The CDR3 is 11 amino acids. Germline V lookup: CDR1 SNHLY, CDR2 FYNNEI. The CDR3 DNA reads as TGTGCCAGCAGTGAATTTGAAAAACTGTTTTTT. Encoded protein: CASSEFEKLFF.

The chain uses TRBV30 and TRBJ2-7; D unclear. The CDR3 covers 11 residues. Trimming removed 4 bases at V and 3 bases at J, with 7 bases between. Germline CDR1 reads GTSNPN; CDR2 reads SVGIG (reference sequence). As DNA, the CDR3 is TGTGCCTGGAAGACGGGCTACGAGCAGTACTTC. Amino acid sequence: CAWKTGYEQYF.

This clone appeared many times. The V and J genes are TRBV2 and TRBJ2-7, with D tentatively TRBD1 (6 bases). Looked up from germline, CDR1 is SNHLY and CDR2 is FYNNEI. V gave up 4 bases and J gave up 4 bases, with 8 bases separating them. This CDR3 contains 12 residues. DNA of the CDR3: TGTGCCAGCAGTGCACAGGGTTACGAGCAGTACGTC. Translated, it gives CASSAQGYEQYV.

V usage is TRBV7-2 and J usage is TRBJ2-1; 11 bases are a match to TRBD2. The length of the CDR3 is 17 residues. From germline, CDR1 is SGHTA and CDR2 FQGNSA. The ends lost 5 bases at V and 0 bases at J; junction bases unmatched: 6. The CDR3 loop reads CASSPRLAGSSYNEQFF. The CDR3, as DNA: TGTGCCAGCAGCCCCAGACTAGCGGGGAGCTCCTACAATGAGCAGTTCTTC.